The 16 T cell receptor beta chains below were found in one sample sequenced in a study of T-cell memory formation after mild COVID-19. Using its own MiXCR run on the 5' RACE reads, TCRdb lists one record per CDR3 protein. The sample carries a few hundred thousand distinct CDR3 sequences, 25% to 30% recorded once. Sequenced sample: PBMCs or a T cell subset sorted from them (not recorded which). The receptors were sampled from an adult woman who had mild COVID-19 (a few samples of this study predate the infection). Cell type and time point are not known.

The chain joins TRBV29-1 to TRBJ1-1, with a possible D match to TRBD1 (5 bases). Germline V gene sequence: CDR1 SQVTM, CDR2 ANQGSEA. Trimming stripped 4 bases from V and 4 bases from J, with 16 bases between. The CDR3 contains 14 residues. CDR3 nucleotides: TGCAGCGTTGTTGTCCCAGGGAGGGCCACTGAAGCTTTCTTT. Encoded protein: CSVVVPGRATEAFF.

This chain joins TRBV4-2 and TRBJ2-7; 10 bases line up with TRBD2. Trimming removed 7 bases from V and 5 bases from J; junction bases left unmatched: 11. CDR1 is LGHNA and CDR2 is YNFKEQ in the germline V gene. The CDR3 sequence is 15 residues long. The CDR3 spells CASTQRLAGADEQYF. The CDR3 nucleotides read TGTGCCAGCACCCAGAGGCTAGCGGGAGCAGACGAGCAGTACTTC.

This clonotype has just a few counts. V usage is TRBV19 and J usage is TRBJ2-1; 10 nucleotides line up with TRBD1. The V segment lost 4 bases and the J segment 4 bases; nucleotides outside the gene matches: 4. The CDR3 spans 15 residues. CDR1 and CDR2 from the germline V gene are LNHDA and SQIVND (reference sequence). This chain's CDR3 is CASSTGQGLYNEQFF. CDR3 sequence (DNA): TGTGCCAGTAGTACGGGACAGGGGCTATACAATGAGCAGTTCTTC. The variable domain in full, completed from reference TRBV19 and TRBJ2-1, reads DGGITQSPKYLFRKEGQNVTLSCEQNLNHDAMYWYRQDPGQGLRLIYYSQIVNDFQKGDIAEGYSVSREKKESFPLTVTSAQKNPTAFYLCASSTGQGLYNEQFFGPGTRLTVL.

The rearrangement uses TRBV6-1 and TRBJ2-7; a weak D match, TRBD1 (5 bases). The V end was cut by 3 bases, the J end by 0 bases, with 15 bases between. The CDR3 has 16 residues. The germline V gene encodes CDR1 MNHNS and CDR2 SASEGT. As DNA, the CDR3 is TGTGCCAGCAGTGAGCCAGACAGTTACTTCTCCTACGAGCAGTACTTC. Translating it yields CASSEPDSYFSYEQYF.

This clonotype was counted a few times. The V gene is TRBV7-6, the J gene TRBJ2-5; perhaps TRBD1 as D (6 bases). Trimming removed 1 base from V and 4 bases from J, with 13 bases in between. This CDR3 contains 15 residues. Germline CDR1 reads SGHVS; CDR2 reads FNYEAQ. The CDR3 protein is CASSLGEGVGETQYF. In DNA, the CDR3 is TGTGCCAGCAGCTTAGGAGAGGGGGTAGGAGAGACCCAGTACTTC. Complete variable domain (other parts from reference TRBV7-6 and TRBJ2-5): GAGVSQSPRYKVTKRGQDVALRCDPISGHVSLYWYRQALGQGPEFLTYFNYEAQQDKSGLPNDRFSAERPEGSISTLTIQRTEQRDSAMYRCASSLGEGVGETQYFGPGTRLLVL.

The rearrangement links TRBV30 to TRBJ2-3, with D perhaps TRBD2 (5 bases). The ends were cut back, 3 bases at V and 6 bases at J, with 13 bases in the middle. The CDR3 runs 13 residues. Germline assignment: CDR1 GTSNPN and CDR2 SVGIG (reference sequence). This chain's CDR3 is CAWSQRERDTQYF. The CDR3 DNA sequence: TGTGCCTGGAGCCAGAGGGAGCGGGATACGCAGTATTTT.

The gene calls are TRBV4-2 and TRBJ2-7; D unresolved. The CDR3 length is 16 residues. V lost 0 bases and J 2 bases, leaving 14 bases between the germline ends. Germline V lookup: CDR1 LGHNA, CDR2 YNFKEQ. CDR3 nucleotide sequence: TGTGCCAGCAGCCAAGAAGGGATCGAAGGGCCCTACGAGCAGTACTTC. Its translation: CASSQEGIEGPYEQYF.

This clonotype was seen a handful of times. The V gene is TRBV5-5, the J gene TRBJ2-7; 9 bases agree with TRBD2. The V gene end was trimmed by 0 bases and the J gene end by 4 bases; junction bases not matched to a gene: 5. Germline V gene data show CDR1 as SGHKS and CDR2 as YYEKEE (reference sequence). This CDR3 comprises 15 residues. CDR3 in amino acids: CASSLVAGAKYEQYF. In nucleotides, the CDR3 is TGTGCCAGCAGCTTGGTAGCGGGAGCGAAGTACGAGCAGTACTTC.

This chain links TRBV28 with TRBJ2-6; D uncertain. V was cut by 4 bases and J by 1 base, with 11 bases left in between. CDR3 length: 16 amino acids. Germline lookup yields CDR1 MDHEN and CDR2 SYDVKM. CDR3 sequence reads: CASSSFFESGANVLTF. CDR3 sequence (DNA): TGTGCCAGCAGTTCGTTCTTCGAATCTGGGGCCAACGTCCTGACTTTC.

V gene TRBV3-1 combines with J gene TRBJ2-7; 8 positions agree with TRBD1. Germline V gene data show CDR1 as LGHDT and CDR2 as YNNKEL (reference sequence). The CDR3 has 14 residues. The V gene end was trimmed by 4 bases and the J gene end by 1 base; junction bases not matched to a gene: 3. The CDR3 loop reads CASSRTGNSYEQYF. In DNA, the CDR3 is TGTGCCAGCAGCCGGACAGGGAATTCCTACGAGCAGTACTTC.

In its sample, this clonotype was seen a few times. The rearrangement links TRBV24-1 to TRBJ2-7; D gene ambiguous. This CDR3 is built from 15 residues. Trimming shortened V by 4 bases and J by 5 bases, and 17 bases separated the two germline ends. Germline V gene data show CDR1 as KGHDR and CDR2 as SFDVKD. CDR3 amino acids: CATSDAGTDLDEQYF. CDR3 nucleotide sequence: TGTGCCACCAGTGACGCCGGAACAGACCTTGACGAGCAGTACTTC.

This clonotype was found once. The V call is TRBV6-4, the J call TRBJ2-1, with D possibly being TRBD2 (6 bases). Germline V gene data show CDR1 as MRHNA and CDR2 as SNTAGT. The CDR3 length is 15 residues. The V end was cut by 6 bases, the J end by 1 base, with 13 bases between. Here the CDR3 reads CASSALGTSYNEQFF. The DNA for the CDR3 is TGTGCCAGCAGCGCCCTAGGGACTTCCTACAATGAGCAGTTCTTC.

This clonotype was counted many times. The V call is TRBV18, the J call TRBJ2-1; 7 positions match TRBD1. V lost 6 bases to trimming and J lost 4 bases; unmatched junction nucleotides: 6. Per germline, CDR1 KGHSH and CDR2 LQKENI. This CDR3 is 14 amino acids long. CDR3 in amino acids: CASSRTGFYNEQFF. In DNA, the CDR3 is TGTGCCAGCTCCCGGACAGGATTTTACAATGAGCAGTTCTTC.

This chain links TRBV7-2 with TRBJ2-7; 8 nucleotides line up with TRBD1. Germline values: CDR1 SGHTA, CDR2 FQGNSA. The J segment lost 1 base and the V segment lost 0 bases, leaving 5 bases of the junction unmatched. The CDR3 contains 16 residues. CDR3 protein: CASSLATGQGSYEQYF. The CDR3 DNA reads TGTGCCAGCAGCTTAGCTACAGGACAGGGATCCTACGAGCAGTACTTC.

The V gene is TRBV11-2, the J gene TRBJ2-7, with D perhaps TRBD1 (6 bases). V lost 3 bases to trimming and J lost 5 bases, with 32 bases between them. This CDR3 has 20 residues. The germline gives CDR1 SGHAT, CDR2 FQNNGV. For the CDR3, the DNA is TGTGCCAGCAGCTTTTTGGTTCTCCCGGTGGTGGGGACACACTACGACGAGCAGTACTTC. It yields the protein CASSFLVLPVVGTHYDEQYF.

This CDR3 reads CASSRRGGLTDTQYF. CDR3 in DNA: TGTGCCAGCAGTAGAAGGGGGGGCCTCACAGATACGCAGTATTTT. This chain joins TRBV12-3 or TRBV12-4 and TRBJ2-3, with TRBD2 as a possible D gene (7 bases). This CDR3 spans 15 amino acids. V was trimmed by 5 bases and J by 2 bases, leaving 14 bases between them.